The 24 T cell receptor beta chains below all came from one sample that was sequenced in a study of OX40 agonist ivuxolimab in advanced cancers. Sequencing was performed with immunoSEQ multiplex PCR; in TCRdb, only in-frame clones are kept and a portion is missing. The sample lists some 63,000 clones, around 87% occurring once. The sequences come from CD4+ or CD8+ T cells sorted from blood, collected in a trial of the OX40 agonist ivuxolimab. Receptor source: an adult with an advanced solid tumor such as melanoma, head and neck, liver or kidney cancer.

This clone was counted a single time. The chain has TRBV28 and TRBJ1-3; the D is unclear. Germline CDR1 reads MDHEN; CDR2 reads SYDVKM. CDR3 length: 14 residues. V lost 11 bases and J lost 0, with 14 bases in between. For the CDR3, the DNA is TGTGCCGCCGCGCATACCCTCTCTGGAAACACCATATATTTT. Its protein product is CAAAHTLSGNTIYF.

This clone appeared a few times. The chain carries TRBV28 and TRBJ1-4, with D tentatively TRBD1 (6 bases). The ends were cut back, 4 bases at V and 5 bases at J, with 14 bases in the middle. CDR1 MDHEN and CDR2 SYDVKM come from the germline V gene. The CDR3 runs 15 residues. The CDR3 bases are TGTGCCAGCAGTTCTTCCGGGACACTAAATGAAAAACTGTTTTTT. Translating it yields CASSSSGTLNEKLFF.

This sequence joins TRBV5-4 and TRBJ2-3, with unresolved D. Germline V gene data show CDR1 as SGHNT and CDR2 as YYREEE (reference sequence). This CDR3 is 15 amino acids long. V was trimmed by 4 bases and J by 0 bases, leaving 12 bases between them. The CDR3 loop is CASSNGPVSTDTQYF. The CDR3 nucleotides read TGTGCCAGCAGCAATGGGCCAGTCAGCACAGATACGCAGTATTTT.

This chain connects TRBV7-3 to TRBJ2-1; D perhaps matches TRBD2 (6 bases). The ends were cut back, 5 bases at V and 4 bases at J, with 9 bases in the middle. Germline CDR1 reads SGHTA; CDR2 reads FQGTGA. This CDR3 has 13 residues. CDR3 DNA sequence: TGTGCCAGCAGCGGGAGCGGGTACAATGAGCAGTTCTTC. It translates to CASSGSGYNEQFF.

This chain joins TRBV9 and TRBJ2-7; 7 bases match TRBD2. Per the germline V gene, CDR1 is SGDLS and CDR2 is YYNGEE. Trimming cost V 2 bases and J 0 bases; bases outside gene matches: 11. This CDR3 region has 17 residues. CDR3 residues: CASSVTWKRENSYEQYF. As DNA, the CDR3 is TGTGCCAGCAGCGTTACCTGGAAGCGGGAAAACTCCTACGAGCAGTACTTC.

The genes are TRBV11-2 and TRBJ2-5; D may match TRBD1 or TRBD2 (7 bases each). Trimming left V 5 bases short and J 2 bases short, with 15 bases between. The length of the CDR3 is 15 residues. CDR1 and CDR2 from the germline V gene are SGHAT and FQNNGV. The CDR3 region is CASSRGGGSQETQYF. CDR3 nucleotides: TGTGCCAGCAGCAGGGGAGGGGGCTCTCAAGAGACCCAGTACTTC.

The chain carries TRBV5-5 and TRBJ2-2; TRBD2 matches 8 bases. CDR3 size: 15 residues. Germline trimming cut 4 bases from V and 6 bases from J; bases unmatched to any gene: 8. Germline CDR1 is SGHKS and CDR2 is YYEKEE (reference sequence). For the CDR3, the DNA is TGTGCCAGCAGCCCCACCCCGGGACTAGCCGGGGAGCTGTTTTTT. The encoded protein is CASSPTPGLAGELFF.

The chain is built from TRBV6-5 and TRBJ2-1; the D gene could be TRBD1 or TRBD2 (5 bases each). CDR1 and CDR2 (germline): MNHEY, SVGAGI. Trimming cost V 6 bases and J 3 bases, with 12 bases left between them. The CDR3 contains 14 residues. For the CDR3, the DNA is TGTGCCAGCAGCCGGGGACGGGGCTACAATGAGCAGTTCTTC. It yields the protein CASSRGRGYNEQFF.

The chain recombines TRBV18 with TRBJ1-2; maybe TRBD1 (6 bases). Germline V gene data show CDR1 as KGHSH and CDR2 as LQKENI. V lost 3 bases, J lost 8 bases, and 13 bases lay in between. The CDR3 is 13 residues long. The CDR3 DNA sequence: TGTGCCAGCTCACCGAGGGGGACCGGCGGCTACACCTTC. It encodes CASSPRGTGGYTF.

The chain couples TRBV6-5 to TRBJ2-1; the D is unclear. Germline V gene lookup returns CDR1 MNHEY and CDR2 SVGAGI. This CDR3 region has 15 residues. V lost 5 bases to trimming and J lost 7 bases, with 18 bases between them. The CDR3 nucleotides read TGTGCCAGCAGTCCTTTGGGGTCGCCACGGAATGAGCAGTTCTTC. This encodes CASSPLGSPRNEQFF.

The V gene is TRBV29-1, the J gene TRBJ2-7, with 9 bases matching TRBD1. V gave up 5 bases and J gave up 5 bases; unmatched junction bases: 4. The CDR3 is 12 amino acids. The germline CDR1 and CDR2 sequences are SQVTM and ANQGSEA. This CDR3 reads CSVHRGQDEQYF. CDR3 bases: TGCAGCGTTCACAGGGGGCAGGACGAGCAGTACTTC.

Remarks on this clone: At one boundary the junction diverges from the germline segment, which might be a read error. This sequence joins TRBV7-7 and TRBJ2-1; no firm D call. CDR1 and CDR2 from the germline V gene are SSHAT and FNYEAQ (reference sequence). The CDR3 extends over 16 amino acids. Here the CDR3 reads CASSPLTPSSYNEQFF. CDR3 DNA: TGTGCTAGCAGCCCCTTAACTCCAAGCTCCTACAATGAGCAGTTCTTC. The variable domain in full, completed from reference TRBV7-7 and TRBJ2-1, reads GAGVSQSPRYKVTKRGQDVTLRCDPISSHATLYWYQQALGQGPEFLTYFNYEAQPDKSGLPSDRFSAERPEGSISTLTIQRTEQRDSAMYRCASSPLTPSSYNEQFFGPGTRLTVL.

The rearrangement uses TRBV29-1 and TRBJ2-1; perhaps TRBD2 as D (5 bases). Trimming took off 6 bases at V and 4 bases at J, with 16 bases between the two ends. Germline CDR1 and CDR2: SQVTM and ANQGSEA. The CDR3 is made up of 14 amino acids. The CDR3 here is CSVVGGLHYNEQFF. The CDR3 nucleotides read TGCAGCGTCGTCGGCGGACTTCATTACAATGAGCAGTTCTTC.

The rearrangement uses TRBV5-1 and TRBJ1-2; TRBD1 might be the D (6 bases). The CDR3 consists of 14 residues. Trimming cost V 4 bases and J 2 bases, with 12 bases left between them. The germline gives CDR1 SGHRS, CDR2 YFSETQ. CDR3: CASSPSQGNYGYTF. In nucleotides, the CDR3 is TGCGCCAGCAGCCCGTCCCAGGGGAACTATGGCTACACCTTC.

The V gene is TRBV28, the J gene TRBJ1-6; TRBD1 aligns across 9 bases. The germline V gene encodes CDR1 MDHEN and CDR2 SYDVKM. J lost 4 bases, V lost 6 bases, and 1 base had no gene match. The CDR3 loop spans 14 amino acids. Here the CDR3 reads CASSGTGYNSPLHF. The CDR3 coding sequence is TGTGCCAGCAGCGGGACAGGGTATAATTCACCCCTCCACTTT.

J is TRBJ2-1 and V is TRBV4-1, with 10 bases identical to TRBD2. Germline CDR1 is MGHRA and CDR2 is YSYEKL. This CDR3 is 15 amino acids long. V was pared by 1 base and J by 9 bases, with 6 bases of the junction left unmatched. Here the CDR3 DNA reads TGCGCCAGCAGCCAAGGGGGGGGACTAGCGCCTGAGCAGTTCTTC. This sequence encodes CASSQGGGLAPEQFF.

This chain uses TRBV4-2 with TRBJ1-1, with D unclear. The germline CDR1 and CDR2 sequences are LGHNA and YNFKEQ. The V end was cut by 11 bases, the J end by 1 base, with 14 bases between. The CDR3 is 13 amino acids. The CDR3 reads CACGRPENTEAFF. In DNA, the CDR3 is TGTGCCTGCGGACGTCCCGAGAACACTGAAGCTTTCTTT.

The genes are TRBV27 and TRBJ2-7; 7 bases line up with TRBD2. Germline lookup yields CDR1 MNHEY and CDR2 SMNVEV (reference sequence). This CDR3 has 17 residues. V shed 7 bases and J 3 bases; nucleotides not matched to a gene: 18. As DNA, the CDR3 is TGTGCCAGCAAAAGGCGAGCGGGGACCACCGCCTACTACGAGCAGTACTTC. It specifies CASKRRAGTTAYYEQYF.

This clone was seen a handful of times. V and J are TRBV29-1 and TRBJ1-1, with D unresolved. V was clipped by 4 bases and J by 4 bases, with 13 bases between them. The CDR3 contains 13 residues. Germline CDR1 SQVTM, CDR2 ANQGSEA. The CDR3 DNA reads as TGCAGCGTTGCAGAGGCCCAAGGCACTGAAGCTTTCTTT. Its protein is CSVAEAQGTEAFF.

The chain employs TRBV5-6 and TRBJ2-3; no clear D gene. Trimming took off 1 base at V and 7 bases at J, with 7 bases between the two ends. The CDR3 length is 12 residues. Per germline, CDR1 SGHDT and CDR2 YYEEEE. The CDR3 protein is CASSLMGNTQYF. In nucleotides, the CDR3 is TGTGCCAGCAGCTTGATGGGGAATACGCAGTATTTT.

V usage is TRBV19 and J usage is TRBJ2-1; TRBD1 is a possible D gene (6 bases). The V end was cut by 5 bases, the J end by 2 bases, with 10 bases between. The CDR3 length is 14 residues. Germline V gene sequence: CDR1 LNHDA, CDR2 SQIVND (reference sequence). CDR3 in amino acids: CASSYRTAYNEQFF. The CDR3 coding sequence is TGTGCCAGTAGTTACCGGACAGCCTACAATGAGCAGTTCTTC.

This clone was recorded a few times. This chain joins TRBV2 and TRBJ1-1; 7 bases are a match to TRBD1. V lost 6 bases to trimming and J lost 4 bases; unmatched junction nucleotides: 11. The germline gives CDR1 SNHLY, CDR2 FYNNEI. This CDR3 comprises 15 residues. CDR3 in DNA: TGTGCCAGCAGAGGGGGCTATAAAACGGGCACTGAAGCTTTCTTT. Its protein product is CASRGGYKTGTEAFF.

This chain joins TRBV30 and TRBJ2-7, with 9 nucleotides matching TRBD2. CDR3 length: 15 residues. Germline V gene data show CDR1 as GTSNPN and CDR2 as SVGIG (reference sequence). V shed 5 bases, J shed 0 bases, and the junction held 8 bases outside the gene matches. The CDR3 bases are TGTGCCTGGGGGAAGCCGGGACTAGCCTCCTACGAGCAGTACTTC. This translates into CAWGKPGLASYEQYF.

The rearrangement uses TRBV6-5 and TRBJ2-7; D is unclear. The CDR3 has 16 residues. Germline values: CDR1 MNHEY, CDR2 SVGAGI. V lost 4 bases, J lost 1 base, and 17 bases lay in between. The CDR3 spells CASSFGQTTLSYEQYF. The CDR3 bases are TGTGCCAGCAGTTTCGGGCAGACAACCCTTTCCTACGAGCAGTACTTC.